Listed below are T cell receptor beta chains from one sample, sequenced in a study of cytomegalovirus exposure and HLA in healthy donors. Repertoires were generated with immunoSEQ multiplex PCR, while TCRdb's copy carries only in-frame clones and drops some. Counted here are tens of thousands of clones, 80% to 90% occurring once; the ten biggest clones make up around 1.7%. The sequenced sample consisted of PBMCs. These TCRs come from a young woman in good health and CMV-seronegative. Both conserved end residues are part of each CDR3. D genes are given only for firm matches. Rows may omit the clone size; those that give it use once, few, many or a size class.

TRBJ2-5,.,.,TRBV7-3,TGTGCCAGCAGCTTAGCCAGTCAAGAGACCCAGTACTTC,CASSLASQETQYF
TRBJ2-1,.,TRBD2,TRBV4-1,TGCGCCAGCAGCCAAGAAGGGTGGGGACTAGCGGGAGGGCTTGGCTACAATGAGCAGTTCTTC,CASSQEGWGLAGGLGYNEQFF
TRBJ1-6,.,.,TRBV6-5,TGTGCCAGCAGCGAACTGAGCTCCTATAATTCACCCCTCCACTTT,CASSELSSYNSPLHF
TRBJ2-1,.,.,TRBV28,TGTGCCAGCAGTTTCCTCAGGTTCAATGAGCAGTTCTTC,CASSFLRFNEQFF
TRBJ1-2,.,.,TRBV4-3,TGCGCCAGCAGCCAGTTAGGCGGGGGGTCCTGGGGCTACACCTTC,CASSQLGGGSWGYTF
TRBJ2-7,.,TRBD2,TRBV4-1,TGCGCCAGCAGCCAACACGGGTCTAGCGGGAGGGTTGCCGAGCAGTACTTC,CASSQHGSSGRVAEQYF
TRBJ2-3,.,.,TRBV5-1,TGCGCCAGCAGCTTGTCTGGGCCAGATACGCAGTATTTT,CASSLSGPDTQYF
TRBJ2-3,.,TRBD2,TRBV27,TGTGCCAGCAGTTTAACTGGACTAGCGGGAGGAAGCACAGATACGCAGTATTTT,CASSLTGLAGGSTDTQYF
TRBJ2-7,few,.,TRBV5-8,TGTGCCAGCAGCCGCAACTGGGGGCAGCTTACCTACGAGCAGTACTTC,CASSRNWGQLTYEQYF
TRBJ2-7,once,.,TRBV28,TGTGCCAGCAGGAGACAGGCTCGCTACGAGCAGTACTTC,CASRRQARYEQYF
TRBJ1-5,.,.,TRBV2,TGTGCCCCCTCGGGTCAGCCCCAGCATTTT,CAPSGQPQHF
TRBJ1-5,.,.,TRBV19,TGTGCCAGTAGCCCCGGAACAGGAAATCAGCCCCAGCATTTT,CASSPGTGNQPQHF
TRBJ2-7,once,.,TRBV15,TGTGCCACCAGCAGAGATGGCGGGCCCTACGAGCAGTACTTC,CATSRDGGPYEQYF
TRBJ2-7,.,.,TRBV5-1,TGCGCCAGCAGCTTAGTGTCAGAGTCCCTGGGGCCTACGGAGCAGTACTTC,CASSLVSESLGPTEQYF
TRBJ2-3,once,.,TRBV4-1,TGCGCCAGCAGCCAAGTGGCCGGGGATACGCAGTATTTT,CASSQVAGDTQYF